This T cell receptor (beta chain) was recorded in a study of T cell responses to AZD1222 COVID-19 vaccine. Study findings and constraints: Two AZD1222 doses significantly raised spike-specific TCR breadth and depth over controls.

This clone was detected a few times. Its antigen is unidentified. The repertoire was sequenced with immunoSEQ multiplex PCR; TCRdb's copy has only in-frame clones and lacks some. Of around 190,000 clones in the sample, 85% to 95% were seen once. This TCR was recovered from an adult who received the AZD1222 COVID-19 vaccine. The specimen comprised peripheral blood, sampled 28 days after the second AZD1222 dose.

CDR3 nucleotide sequence: TGTGCCATCAGCGAGAGTCCAGGAAACACCATATATTTT. As protein: CAISESPGNTIYF. The genes are TRBV10-3 and TRBJ1-3; D not certain. Germline V lookup: CDR1 ENHRY, CDR2 SYGVKD. The germline V and J ends were trimmed by 6 bases and 4 bases, with 10 bases remaining between them. The CDR3 has 13 amino acids.